This T cell receptor (beta chain) was found in a study of CD8+ T cells in alopecia areata. Study in general: Tofacitinib administration to treated patients was oral, at 5 to 10 mg twice daily.

After isolation, RNA underwent reverse transcription to generate cDNA as the sequencing template. Sequenced by immunoSEQ multiplex PCR; TCRdb stores in-frame clones only, minus some. The repertoire holds under 300,000 clones, with 45% to 70% as singletons. Treatment defined: oral pan-JAK inhibitor, 5-10 mg twice daily. V trimming: 0 bases; J trimming: 2 bases; junction bases outside the gene matches: 4. This CDR3 has 16 residues. From germline, CDR1 is GTSNPN and CDR2 SVGIG (reference sequence). This clone occurred a few times. The chain joins TRBV30 to TRBJ2-3, with 11 bases identical to TRBD2. The sequences come from CD4+ T cells sorted from blood, collected at week 52, from a patient treated with tofacitinib. The sequence was collected from a human donor with alopecia areata. CDR3 sequence (DNA): TGTGCCTGGAGTGTTTTTAGCGGGGGGGCCACAGATACGCAGTATTTT. Translated: CAWSVFSGGATDTQYF.